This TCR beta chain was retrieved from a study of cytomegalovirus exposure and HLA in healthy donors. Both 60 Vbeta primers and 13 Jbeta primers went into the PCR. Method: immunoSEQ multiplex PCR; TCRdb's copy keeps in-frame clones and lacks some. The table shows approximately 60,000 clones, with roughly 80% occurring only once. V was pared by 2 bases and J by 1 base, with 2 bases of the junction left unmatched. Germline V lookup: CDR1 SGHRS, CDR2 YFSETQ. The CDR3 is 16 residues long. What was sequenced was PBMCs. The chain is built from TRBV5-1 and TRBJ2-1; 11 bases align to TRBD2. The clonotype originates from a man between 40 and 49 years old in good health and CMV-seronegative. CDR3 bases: TGCGCCAGCAGCTTTAGCGGGGGGGCGTCCTACAATGAGCAGTTCTTC. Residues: CASSFSGGASYNEQFF. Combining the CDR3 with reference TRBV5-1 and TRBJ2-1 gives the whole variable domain KAGVTQTPRYLIKTRGQQVTLSCSPISGHRSVSWYQQTPGQGLQFLFEYFSETQRNKGNFPGRFSGRQFSNSRSEMNVSTLELGDSALYLCASSFSGGASYNEQFFGPGTRLTVL.